The 9 T cell receptor beta chains given below trace back to one sample, sequenced in a study of PD-L1 blockade in urothelial cancer. Profiling relied on immunoSEQ multiplex PCR, and the TCRdb table lists in-frame clones only, not all of them. Of about 120,000 clones in the sample, 86% were seen once. As to time point: peripheral blood 6 weeks after treatment start. Sequenced here: PBMCs, sampled around atezolizumab (anti-PD-L1) treatment. All receptors come from a man aged 45 to 65 with urothelial cancer.

The chain is built from TRBV19 and TRBJ2-1; 10 bases agree with TRBD2. CDR1 is LNHDA, CDR2 SQIVND, per germline (reference sequence). The CDR3 contains 16 residues. Here the CDR3 reads CASRLAGERFVNEQFF. In nucleotides, the CDR3 is TGTGCTAGTCGTCTAGCGGGAGAACGGTTTGTCAATGAGCAGTTCTTC.

This rearrangement joins TRBV30 to TRBJ1-1; TRBD1 might be the D (6 bases). Trimming took 2 bases from V and 7 from J, leaving 8 bases between them. The CDR3 covers 11 residues. Germline lookup yields CDR1 GTSNPN and CDR2 SVGIG (reference sequence). CDR3 nucleotides: TGTGCCTGGAGTAGGGGGTATGAAGCTTTCTTT. It is translated as CAWSRGYEAFF. Full variable domain (rest looked up from reference TRBV30 and TRBJ1-1): SQTIHQWPATLVQPVGSPLSLECTVEGTSNPNLYWYRQAAGRGLQLLFYSVGIGQISSEVPQNLSASRPQDRQFILSSKKLLLSDSGFYLCAWSRGYEAFFGQGTRLTVV.

The V call is TRBV2, the J call TRBJ1-4; D not resolved. Trimming pared 7 bases from V and 4 bases from J, leaving 10 bases between. The CDR3 contains 13 residues. The germline CDR1 and CDR2 sequences are SNHLY and FYNNEI. CDR3 in amino acids: CASKWELNEKLFF. The CDR3 nucleotides are TGTGCCAGCAAATGGGAGCTTAATGAAAAACTGTTTTTT. Together with reference TRBV2 and TRBJ1-4, the CDR3 gives the full variable domain: EPEVTQTPSHQVTQMGQEVILRCVPISNHLYFYWYRQILGQKVEFLVSFYNNEISEKSEIFDDQFSVERPDGSNFTLKIRSTKLEDSAMYFCASKWELNEKLFFGSGTQLSVL.

V and J are TRBV5-1 and TRBJ2-3; 8 nucleotides agree with TRBD1. V shed 0 bases, J shed 0 bases, and the junction held 3 bases outside the gene matches. The CDR3 is 16 residues long. Germline V CDR1 and CDR2: SGHRS, YFSETQ. The DNA of the CDR3 is TGCGCCAGCAGCTTGGGGACAGGGACTAGCACAGATACGCAGTATTTT. It specifies CASSLGTGTSTDTQYF.

This chain links TRBV5-1 with TRBJ2-1, with D possibly being TRBD2 (6 bases). Trimming removed 0 bases at V and 6 bases at J, with 16 bases between. Germline CDR1 reads SGHRS; CDR2 reads YFSETQ. This CDR3 contains 16 residues. The chain's CDR3 is CASSLATTRGFNEQFF. The CDR3 nucleotides read TGCGCCAGCAGCTTGGCCACGACACGGGGGTTCAATGAGCAGTTCTTC.

The sample holds one count of this clone. The chain combines TRBV11-2 with TRBJ2-7; D is perhaps TRBD2 (7 bases). Germline loops: CDR1 SGHAT, CDR2 FQNNGV. The CDR3 spans 15 residues. The ends were cut back, 5 bases at V and 2 bases at J, with 16 bases in the middle. The CDR3 DNA reads as TGTGCCAGCAGCCCAGGGGCGGGGGCCCCCTACGAGCAGTACTTC. This codes for CASSPGAGAPYEQYF.

The V and J genes are TRBV19 and TRBJ2-5, with D perhaps matching TRBD2 (6 bases). The germline V and J ends were trimmed by 3 bases and 4 bases, with 12 bases remaining between them. The CDR3 sequence is 14 residues long. Germline V CDR1 and CDR2: LNHDA, SQIVND (reference sequence). CDR3 DNA sequence: TGTGCCAGTAGTATCACTAGCAACGTAGAGACCCAGTACTTC. Protein product: CASSITSNVETQYF.

This chain connects TRBV5-6 to TRBJ2-5; TRBD2 matches 8 bases. Germline assignment: CDR1 SGHDT and CDR2 YYEEEE. V dropped 4 bases and J dropped 5; count of bases not matched to a gene: 7. The CDR3 has 14 amino acids. This chain's CDR3 is CASSLRGGAETQYF. The DNA for the CDR3 is TGTGCCAGCAGCCTCCGGGGGGGCGCGGAGACCCAGTACTTC. The full variable domain, rest sourced from reference TRBV5-6 and TRBJ2-5, is DAGVTQSPTHLIKTRGQQVTLRCSPKSGHDTVSWYQQALGQGPQFIFQYYEEEERQRGNFPDRFSGHQFPNYSSELNVNALLLGDSALYLCASSLRGGAETQYFGPGTRLLVL.

In the case of this clone: At one boundary the junction diverges from the germline segment, which might be a read error. The chain couples TRBV5-6 to TRBJ2-2, with TRBD2 as a possible D gene (5 bases). The CDR3 extends over 16 amino acids. Germline CDR1 and CDR2: SGHDT and YYEEEE. CDR3 coding DNA: TGTGCCAGCAGCCATGGACTCCGGACGAATACCGGGGAGCTGTTTTTT. It codes for CASSHGLRTNTGELFF.